This T cell receptor beta chain was sequenced in a study of blood T cell repertoires in COVID-19. Background on the study: Spain, Italy and the United States supplied samples that represented acute and convalescent COVID-19. T cells, B-cell-depleted T cells, or PBMCs supplied cDNA or gDNA.

The J segment lost 6 bases and the V segment lost 0 bases, leaving 9 bases of the junction unmatched. This CDR3 contains 16 residues. Germline CDR1 SGHRS, CDR2 YFSETQ. Original handling: The authors estimated nucleated cell counts from reference gene primer amplification. Here immunoSEQ multiplex PCR was the method, and the copy in TCRdb shows in-frame clones only, minus some. Clone size and V and J calls were adopted from that table, with D and trimming inferred from the DNA. The profile shows some 190,000 clones, approximately 86% of them singletons. The specimen was peripheral blood. The receptor was isolated from a man between 18 and 29 years old with active or convalescent COVID-19. The rearrangement uses TRBV5-1 and TRBJ2-7; 10 bases fit TRBD2. CDR3 bases: TGCGCCAGCAGCTTGGTCGCGCTAGCGGGGGTGTCCGAGCAGTACTTC. Translating it yields CASSLVALAGVSEQYF.